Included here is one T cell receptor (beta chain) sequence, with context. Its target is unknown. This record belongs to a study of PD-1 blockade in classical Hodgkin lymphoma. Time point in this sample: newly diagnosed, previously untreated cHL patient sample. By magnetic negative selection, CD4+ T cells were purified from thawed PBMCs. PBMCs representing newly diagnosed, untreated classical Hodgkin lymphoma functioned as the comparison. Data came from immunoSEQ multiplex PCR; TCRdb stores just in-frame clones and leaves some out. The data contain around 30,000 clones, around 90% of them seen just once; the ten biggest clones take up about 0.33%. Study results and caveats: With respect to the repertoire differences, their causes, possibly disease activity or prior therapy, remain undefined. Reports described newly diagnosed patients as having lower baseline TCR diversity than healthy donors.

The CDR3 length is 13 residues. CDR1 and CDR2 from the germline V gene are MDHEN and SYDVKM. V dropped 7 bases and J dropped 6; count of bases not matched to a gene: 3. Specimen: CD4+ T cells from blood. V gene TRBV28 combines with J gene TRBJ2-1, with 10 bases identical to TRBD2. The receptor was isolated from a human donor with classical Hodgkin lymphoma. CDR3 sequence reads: CASTGLALNEQFF. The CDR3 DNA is TGTGCCAGCACGGGACTAGCGCTCAATGAGCAGTTCTTC.